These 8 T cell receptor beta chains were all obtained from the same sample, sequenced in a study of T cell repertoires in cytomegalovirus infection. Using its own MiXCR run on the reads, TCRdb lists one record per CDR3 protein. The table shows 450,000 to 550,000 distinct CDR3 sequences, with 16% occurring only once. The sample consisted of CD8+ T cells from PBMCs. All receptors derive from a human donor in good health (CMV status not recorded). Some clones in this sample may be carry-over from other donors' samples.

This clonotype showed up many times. CDR3 amino acids: CAISGDRRNTEAFF. Written as DNA, the CDR3 is TGTGCCATCAGTGGGGACAGGAGGAACACTGAAGCTTTCTTT. This sequence joins TRBV10-3 and TRBJ1-1; 8 positions match TRBD1. V dropped 4 bases and J dropped 1; count of bases not matched to a gene: 2. The CDR3 runs 14 residues. CDR1 and CDR2 from the germline V gene are ENHRY and SYGVKD.

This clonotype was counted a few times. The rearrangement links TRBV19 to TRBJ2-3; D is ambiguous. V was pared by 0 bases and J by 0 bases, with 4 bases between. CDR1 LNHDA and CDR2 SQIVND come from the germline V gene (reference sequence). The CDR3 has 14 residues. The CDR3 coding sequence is TGTGCCAGTAGTATAGATTGGAGCACAGATACGCAGTATTTT. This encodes CASSIDWSTDTQYF.

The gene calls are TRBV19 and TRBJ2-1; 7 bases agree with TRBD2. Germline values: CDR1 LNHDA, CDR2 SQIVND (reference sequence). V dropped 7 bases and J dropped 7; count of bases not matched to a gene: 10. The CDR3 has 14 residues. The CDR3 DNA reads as TGTGCCAGTATCCCGACGGGGGGAAGGAATGAGCAGTTCTTC. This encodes CASIPTGGRNEQFF.

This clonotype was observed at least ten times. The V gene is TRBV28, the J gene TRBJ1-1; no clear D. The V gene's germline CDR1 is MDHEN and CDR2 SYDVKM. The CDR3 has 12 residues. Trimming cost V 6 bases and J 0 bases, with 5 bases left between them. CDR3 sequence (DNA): TGTGCCAGCAGCTTCATGAACACTGAAGCTTTCTTT. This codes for CASSFMNTEAFF.

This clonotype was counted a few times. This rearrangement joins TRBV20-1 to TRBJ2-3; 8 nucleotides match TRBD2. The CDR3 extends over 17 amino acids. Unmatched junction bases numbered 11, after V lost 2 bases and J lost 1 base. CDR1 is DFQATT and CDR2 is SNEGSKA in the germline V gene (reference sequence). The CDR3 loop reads CSARLQEWRGGTDTQYF. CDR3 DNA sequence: TGCAGTGCTAGACTCCAGGAATGGCGGGGGGGCACAGATACGCAGTATTTT.

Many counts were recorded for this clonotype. This chain's CDR3 is CASRAGTGGTGYTF. DNA for the CDR3: TGTGCCAGCAGGGCCGGGACAGGGGGCACTGGCTACACCTTC. J is TRBJ1-2 and V is TRBV7-8; 12 bases line up with TRBD1. CDR3 length: 14 amino acids. V lost 6 bases and J lost 7; bases outside the gene matches: 6. In germline, CDR1 is SGHVS, CDR2 FQNEAQ.

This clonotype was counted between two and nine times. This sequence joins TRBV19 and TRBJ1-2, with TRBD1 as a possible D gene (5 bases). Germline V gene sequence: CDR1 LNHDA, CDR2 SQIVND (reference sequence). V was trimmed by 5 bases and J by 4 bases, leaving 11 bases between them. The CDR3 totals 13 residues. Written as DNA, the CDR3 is TGTGCCAGTAGTGTCGGGGGAGCCTATGGCTACACCTTC. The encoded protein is CASSVGGAYGYTF. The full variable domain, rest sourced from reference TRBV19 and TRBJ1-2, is DGGITQSPKYLFRKEGQNVTLSCEQNLNHDAMYWYRQDPGQGLRLIYYSQIVNDFQKGDIAEGYSVSREKKESFPLTVTSAQKNPTAFYLCASSVGGAYGYTFGSGTRLTVV.

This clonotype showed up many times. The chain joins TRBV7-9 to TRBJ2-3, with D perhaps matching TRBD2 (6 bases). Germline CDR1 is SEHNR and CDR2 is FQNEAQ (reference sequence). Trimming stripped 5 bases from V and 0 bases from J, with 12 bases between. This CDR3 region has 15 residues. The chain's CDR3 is CASSPSGSSTDTQYF. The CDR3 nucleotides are TGTGCCAGCAGCCCCAGCGGGTCTAGCACAGATACGCAGTATTTT.